A single sample is the source of the 17 T cell receptor beta chains below, sequenced in a study of blood T cell repertoires in COVID-19. Sequencing was performed with immunoSEQ multiplex PCR; in TCRdb, only in-frame clones are kept and a portion is missing. This sample has about 200,000 clones; around nine tenths occur once, and the top ten carry 0.53%. The sequencing input was peripheral blood. Source of these receptors: a man aged 45 to 65 with acute or convalescent COVID-19.

The V gene is TRBV7-3, the J gene TRBJ2-1; D is ambiguous. Germline V lookup: CDR1 SGHTA, CDR2 FQGTGA. Trimming took off 2 bases at V and 0 bases at J, with 8 bases between the two ends. The CDR3 runs 15 residues. CDR3 bases: TGTGCCAGCAGCTTAGCGGTTAGCTCCTACAATGAGCAGTTCTTC. It translates to CASSLAVSSYNEQFF.

This clone was counted only a few times. Here the CDR3 DNA reads TGTGCCAGCAGCTTAAGGCAGGGTTTGGCCGGGGAGCTGTTTTTT. Translating gives CASSLRQGLAGELFF. V gene TRBV7-8 combines with J gene TRBJ2-2, with D possibly TRBD1 on 5 matching bases. Germline values: CDR1 SGHVS, CDR2 FQNEAQ. The length of the CDR3 is 15 residues. The V gene lost 2 bases and the J gene lost 6 bases, with 13 bases spanning the gap.

The chain links TRBV10-3 to TRBJ2-3; D might be TRBD2 (5 bases). Germline CDR1 and CDR2: ENHRY and SYGVKD. The length of the CDR3 is 15 residues. Trimming left V 6 bases short and J 4 bases short, with 17 bases between. The CDR3 DNA follows: TGTGCCATCAGGAACCGGGATCCGAAAGCAGATACGCAGTATTTT. Its protein product is CAIRNRDPKADTQYF.

The chain joins TRBV13 to TRBJ1-2; maybe TRBD1 (6 bases). V lost 5 bases and J 3 bases, leaving 13 bases between the germline ends. This CDR3 spans 14 amino acids. Germline values: CDR1 PRHDT, CDR2 FYEKMQ (reference sequence). The CDR3 DNA follows: TGTGCCAGCAGCCAGGGGCAGGGGTACTATGGCTACACCTTC. Its translation: CASSQGQGYYGYTF.

The J gene is TRBJ1-1, the V gene TRBV19; TRBD1 matches 8 bases. The CDR3 length is 16 residues. Per germline, CDR1 LNHDA and CDR2 SQIVND (reference sequence). J lost 1 base, V lost 5 bases, and 9 bases had no gene match. CDR3 residues: CASSPARTGQNTEAFF. In nucleotides, the CDR3 is TGTGCCAGTAGTCCCGCCCGGACAGGGCAGAACACTGAAGCTTTCTTT.

This chain connects TRBV9 to TRBJ2-7; perhaps TRBD1 as D (6 bases). The CDR3 runs to 13 residues. V lost 3 bases and J lost 3, with 10 bases in between. The germline V gene encodes CDR1 SGDLS and CDR2 YYNGEE. CDR3 protein: CASSEQGRYEQYF. The DNA for the CDR3 is TGTGCCAGCAGCGAACAGGGACGCTACGAGCAGTACTTC.

The chain recombines TRBV11-3 with TRBJ2-1; D is perhaps TRBD2 (6 bases). The CDR3 sequence is 14 residues long. CDR1 is SGHNT, CDR2 YENEEA, per germline. V was shortened by 2 bases and J by 5 bases, with 10 bases between the two germline ends. CDR3 sequence (DNA): TGTGCCAGCAGCTTAAGGCGGGACCACAATGAGCAGTTCTTC. It encodes CASSLRRDHNEQFF.

The V call is TRBV5-1, the J call TRBJ2-1, with 8 bases that match TRBD2. CDR1 and CDR2 from the germline V gene are SGHRS and YFSETQ. The CDR3 sequence is 17 residues long. Unmatched junction bases numbered 13, after V lost 4 bases and J lost 4 bases. CDR3: CASSPRTGSGGYNEQFF. The DNA of the CDR3 is TGCGCCAGCAGCCCGCGAACAGGAAGCGGGGGATACAATGAGCAGTTCTTC.

The chain has TRBV2 and TRBJ1-3; D not resolved. V shed 4 bases and J shed 1 base, with 8 bases lying between them. The germline V gene has CDR1 SNHLY and CDR2 FYNNEI. This CDR3 region has 14 residues. The CDR3, as DNA: TGTGCCAGCAGTGGAGGCGCATCTGGAAACACCATATATTTT. This sequence encodes CASSGGASGNTIYF.

The chain couples TRBV10-3 to TRBJ2-7, with a tentative D call TRBD2 (6 bases). Germline-derived CDR1 and CDR2 are ENHRY and SYGVKD. The CDR3 is 13 residues long. Trimming left V 4 bases short and J 6 bases short, with 13 bases between. CDR3 in amino acids: CAISAAGTPEQYF. The DNA for the CDR3 is TGTGCCATCAGTGCCGCTGGGACTCCCGAGCAGTACTTC.

This chain connects TRBV21-1 to TRBJ1-1; whether TRBD1, the table's D call, matches the DNA was not checked. TRBV21-1 is labeled a pseudogene. The CDR3 covers 14 residues. CDR3 sequence reads: CASSPRQLNTEAFF. The CDR3 DNA sequence: TGTGCCAGCAGCCCGAGACAGTTGAACACTGAAGCTTTCTTT.

This clone was counted only a few times. This rearrangement joins TRBV4-3 to TRBJ2-3; 8 bases are shared with TRBD2. V lost 1 base and J lost 3; bases outside the gene matches: 12. CDR3 size: 18 residues. CDR1 and CDR2 (germline): LGHNA, YSLEER. CDR3 amino acids: CASSQGDFVAGWTDTQYF. As DNA, the CDR3 is TGCGCCAGCAGCCAAGGGGACTTCGTAGCGGGGTGGACAGATACGCAGTATTTT.

This clone was seen a handful of times. The rearrangement links TRBV9 to TRBJ1-3; 7 bases align to TRBD1. V gave up 6 bases and J gave up 0 bases; unmatched junction bases: 6. The CDR3 sequence is 15 residues long. From germline, CDR1 is SGDLS and CDR2 YYNGEE. The CDR3 DNA is TGTGCCAGCACCCCAGGGGGTAGCTCTGGAAACACCATATATTTT. Translation gives CASTPGGSSGNTIYF.

The chain combines TRBV28 with TRBJ1-5, with D uncertain. The CDR3 totals 12 residues. Germline CDR1 reads MDHEN; CDR2 reads SYDVKM. V was shortened by 6 bases and J by 7 bases, with 10 bases between the two germline ends. The CDR3 nucleotides are TGTGCCAGCAGGAGTATTCGGCAGCCCCAGCATTTT. Translating gives CASRSIRQPQHF.

The chain combines TRBV28 with TRBJ1-6; no firm D call. The CDR3 is 14 amino acids. From germline, CDR1 is MDHEN and CDR2 SYDVKM. V was cut by 7 bases and J by 6 bases, with 13 bases left in between. The CDR3 DNA is TGTGCCAGCAACTTGGTACTCATTAATTCACCCCTCCACTTT. This translates into CASNLVLINSPLHF.

The rearrangement uses TRBV9 and TRBJ1-1, with 8 positions matching TRBD1. The CDR3 loop spans 16 amino acids. V lost 4 bases and J lost 4; bases outside the gene matches: 12. The germline V gene encodes CDR1 SGDLS and CDR2 YYNGEE. The CDR3 here is CASSPGTGQLITEAFF. In nucleotides, the CDR3 is TGTGCCAGCAGCCCCGGGACAGGCCAACTTATCACTGAAGCTTTCTTT.

The V call is TRBV3-1 (or the pseudogene TRBV3-2), the J call TRBJ2-3, with D hard to call. The CDR3 is 15 amino acids. The germline gives CDR1 LGHDT, CDR2 YNNKEL (reference sequence). V was trimmed by 0 bases and J by 1 base, leaving 8 bases between them. Here the CDR3 DNA reads TGTGCCAGCAGCCAAGAGAGGCTTGGCACAGATACGCAGTATTTT. Amino acid sequence: CASSQERLGTDTQYF.